This TCR beta chain was obtained from a study of blood T cell repertoires in COVID-19. Overall study context: Sites across the United States, Italy and Spain contributed samples from acute and convalescent COVID-19.

As regards this clone: Other nucleotide sequences in the sample specify the same CDR3.

Original methodology: Amplification from reference gene primers served as the basis for estimated nucleated cell counts. Sequencing used immunoSEQ multiplex PCR; TCRdb keeps in-frame clones, though not all of them. That table gives V, J and clone size, and the DNA gave D and trimming. The sample shows about 130,000 clones, 88% of them seen only once. Germline V CDR1 and CDR2: SEHNR, FQNEAQ (reference sequence). This CDR3 has 13 amino acids. V was trimmed by 1 base and J by 0 bases, leaving 3 bases between them. The specimen was peripheral blood. The chain employs TRBV7-9 and TRBJ1-1; D uncertain. This TCR was recovered from a man aged 50 or older with acute or convalescent COVID-19. CDR3 nucleotides: TGTGCCAGCAGCTTAGATATGAACACTGAAGCTTTCTTT. It specifies CASSLDMNTEAFF. The variable domain in full, with the rest retrieved from reference TRBV7-9 and TRBJ1-1, is DTGVSQNPRHKITKRGQNVTFRCDPISEHNRLYWYRQTLGQGPEFLTYFQNEAQLEKSRLLSDRFSAERPKGSFSTLEIQRTEQGDSAMYLCASSLDMNTEAFFGQGTRLTVV.